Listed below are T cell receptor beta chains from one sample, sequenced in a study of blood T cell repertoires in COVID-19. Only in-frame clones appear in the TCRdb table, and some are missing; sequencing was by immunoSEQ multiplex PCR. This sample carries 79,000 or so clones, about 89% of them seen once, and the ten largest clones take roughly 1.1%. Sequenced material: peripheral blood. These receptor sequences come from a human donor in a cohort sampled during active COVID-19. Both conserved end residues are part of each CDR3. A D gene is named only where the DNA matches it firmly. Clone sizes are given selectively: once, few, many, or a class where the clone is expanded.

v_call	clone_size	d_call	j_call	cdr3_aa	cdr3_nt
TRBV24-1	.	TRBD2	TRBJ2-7	CATSGASGSYEQYF	TGTGCCACCAGTGGGGCTAGCGGGTCCTACGAGCAGTACTTC
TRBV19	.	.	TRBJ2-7	CASSTGFGSYEQYF	TGTGCCAGTAGTACAGGATTCGGCTCCTACGAGCAGTACTTC
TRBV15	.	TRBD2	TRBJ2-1	CATRDSGGTNYNEQFF	TGTGCCACCAGAGATAGTGGCGGGACTAACTACAATGAGCAGTTCTTC
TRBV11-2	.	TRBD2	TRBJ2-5	CASSLNSGSGQETQYF	TGTGCCAGCAGCTTAAATAGCGGGAGTGGCCAAGAGACCCAGTACTTC
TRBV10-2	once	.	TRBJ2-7	CASSEWGTSVDF	TGCGCCAGCAGTGAGTGGGGGACAAGTGTAGACTTC
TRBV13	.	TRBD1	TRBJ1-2	CARSSGGPGGYTF	TGTGCCCGCAGCTCAGGGGGCCCGGGGGGCTACACCTTC
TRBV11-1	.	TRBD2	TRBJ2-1	CASSPRRLAVRNEQFF	TGTGCCAGCAGCCCTAGGCGGCTAGCGGTGCGGAATGAGCAGTTCTTC
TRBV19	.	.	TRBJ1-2	CASSPRSNAGWGGYTF	TGTGCCAGTAGCCCACGCTCCAATGCGGGATGGGGTGGCTACACCTTC
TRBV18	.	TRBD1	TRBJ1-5	CASSPGGQGDQPQHF	TGTGCCAGCTCACCGGGGGGACAGGGAGATCAGCCCCAGCATTTT
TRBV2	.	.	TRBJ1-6	CASSEENPDNSPLHF	TGTGCCAGCAGTGAAGAGAATCCGGATAATTCACCCCTCCACTTT
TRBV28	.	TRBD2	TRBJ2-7	CASSPLTRAGVGYEQYF	TGTGCCAGCAGTCCGCTGACTAGAGCGGGAGTTGGCTACGAGCAGTACTTC
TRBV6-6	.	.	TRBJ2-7	CASRRELMYEQYF	TGTGCCAGCAGGAGGGAACTAATGTACGAGCAGTACTTC
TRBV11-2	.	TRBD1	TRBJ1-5	CASSLGQFNQPQHF	TGTGCCAGCAGCCTGGGACAGTTCAATCAGCCCCAGCATTTT
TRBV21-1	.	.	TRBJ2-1	CASSKGEVVGDEQFF	TGTGCCAGCAGCAAAGGGGAGGTAGTAGGCGATGAGCAGTTCTTC
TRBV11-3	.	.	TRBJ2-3	CASSSGQTPSTDTQYF	TGTGCCAGCAGCTCCGGACAGACCCCTAGCACAGATACGCAGTATTTT
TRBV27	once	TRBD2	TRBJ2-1	CASLLASGYNEQFF	TGTGCCAGCCTTCTGGCTAGCGGCTACAATGAGCAGTTCTTC
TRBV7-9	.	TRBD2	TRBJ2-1	CASSLTRLEEREGGEQFF	TGTGCCAGCAGCTTAACCCGCCTCGAGGAGCGGGAGGGGGGGGAGCAGTTCTTC
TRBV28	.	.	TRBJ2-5	CASSLRDFQETQYF	TGTGCCAGCAGTCTACGCGACTTCCAAGAGACCCAGTACTTC
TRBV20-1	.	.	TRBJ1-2	CSAPRGLFNTF	TGCAGTGCTCCCCGTGGACTCTTTAACACCTTC
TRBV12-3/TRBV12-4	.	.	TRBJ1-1	CASSTRDDTEAFF	TGTGCCAGTAGTACTCGAGATGACACTGAAGCTTTCTTT
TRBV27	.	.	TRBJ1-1	CASISVGGYTEAFF	TGTGCCAGCATTTCCGTGGGGGGGTACACTGAAGCTTTCTTT
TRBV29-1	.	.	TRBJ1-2	CSVGEGTSLLYYGYTF	TGCAGCGTTGGGGAGGGGACATCCCTTTTGTACTATGGCTACACCTTC
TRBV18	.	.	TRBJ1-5	CASSPSPGNQPQHF	TGTGCCAGCTCACCGAGCCCAGGGAACCAGCCCCAGCATTTT
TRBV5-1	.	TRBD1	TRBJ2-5	CASSFGDRGQETQYF	TGCGCCAGCAGCTTTGGGGACAGGGGCCAAGAGACCCAGTACTTC
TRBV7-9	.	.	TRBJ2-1	CASSYSLGEQFF	TGTGCCAGCAGCTACTCGCTTGGTGAGCAGTTCTTC
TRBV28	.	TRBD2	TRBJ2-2	CASSSKTSGRFTGELFF	TGTGCCAGCAGTTCCAAGACTAGCGGGCGGTTTACCGGGGAGCTGTTTTTT
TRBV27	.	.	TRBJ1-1	CASSQGGTLLGAFF	TGTGCCAGCAGTCAAGGCGGGACTCTCCTGGGGGCTTTCTTT
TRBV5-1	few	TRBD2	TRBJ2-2	CASSLEAAGGTTGELFF	TGCGCCAGCAGCTTGGAGGCAGCGGGAGGTACCACCGGGGAGCTGTTTTTT
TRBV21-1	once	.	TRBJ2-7	CASSRTQTSESKGAEYEQYF	TGTGCCAGCAGCCGAACACAGACTAGCGAGAGCAAGGGGGCTGAATACGAGCAGTACTTC
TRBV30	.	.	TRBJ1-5	CAWTQGGNQPQHF	TGTGCCTGGACCCAAGGGGGCAATCAGCCCCAGCATTTT
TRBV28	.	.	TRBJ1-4	CASSLESRSPFF	TGTGCCAGCAGTTTAGAGAGTAGGAGCCCGTTTTTT
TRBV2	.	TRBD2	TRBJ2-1	CASSALLADGYNEQFF	TGTGCCAGCAGCGCCTTACTAGCGGACGGCTACAATGAGCAGTTCTTC